This entry is about one T cell receptor beta chain. The data are from a study of OX40 agonist ivuxolimab in advanced cancers. Study in general: At roughly 83% male, the cohort had a mean age of 60 years, ranging from about 20 to 80. It was permissible to have had prior anti-PD-1, anti-PD-L1 or anti-CTLA-4 therapy, and about 40% had some.

TCRdb's table, derived via immunoSEQ multiplex PCR, lists solely in-frame clones and lacks some. This sample carries about 84,000 clones, roughly 87% of them seen once, and the ten largest clones take roughly 0.2%. The CDR3 is 15 residues long. Trimming cost V 3 bases and J 4 bases, with 12 bases left between them. The germline V gene has CDR1 KGHSH and CDR2 LQKENI. Sequencing used CD4+ or CD8+ T cells sorted from blood, obtained in a trial of the OX40 agonist ivuxolimab. The rearrangement uses TRBV18 and TRBJ2-2, with D possibly being TRBD1 (5 bases). The clonotype comes from an adult with an advanced solid tumor such as melanoma, head and neck, liver or kidney cancer. CDR3 amino acids: CASSPETVLTGELFF. The CDR3, as DNA: TGTGCCAGCTCACCTGAGACAGTACTCACCGGGGAGCTGTTTTTT.